This T cell receptor beta chain was captured in a study of shared clonotypes between healthy human individuals. Study information: Each donor's CD4 naive and CD4 memory cells filled three plates apiece, CD8 naive two, and CD8 memory one.

As processed by the authors: ImmunoSEQ output held junction-only sequences without quality scores, so filtering differed. The assay was immunoSEQ multiplex PCR, and TCRdb's table has in-frame clones only and misses some. For V, J and clone size, that table is used; D and trimming come from the DNA. Among about 1,900,000 clones listed, over 85% were seen once. CD8 cells regarded as naive lacked CD45RO, were positively chosen for CCR7, and omitted terminally differentiated effector memory CD45RA+ cells. This clone was recorded once. The ends were cut back, 0 bases at V and 5 bases at J, with 11 bases in the middle. The CDR3 contains 14 residues. Germline V lookup: CDR1 SGHNT, CDR2 YYREEE (reference sequence).

The receptor comes from a man aged 18 to 30 in good health. The V gene is TRBV5-4, the J gene TRBJ1-1; maybe TRBD1 (5 bases). Sequenced sample: naive CD8+ T cells sorted from blood. The CDR3 DNA sequence: TGTGCCAGCAGCTTGGTCCCGGAGGGGACTGAAGCTTTCTTT. Amino acids: CASSLVPEGTEAFF.